A selection of T cell receptor beta chains follows, all from one sample in a study of blood T cell repertoires in COVID-19. The assay was immunoSEQ multiplex PCR, and TCRdb's table has in-frame clones only and misses some. The table shows tens of thousands of clones, with approximately 86% occurring only once. Sequencing used peripheral blood. Receptors were obtained from a human donor with acute or convalescent COVID-19. The donor label of this sample is uncertain. The CDR3 runs from the conserved cysteine through the conserved F or W. The order of the fields is clone size, V gene, D gene, J gene, CDR3 DNA, CDR3 protein. D genes are given only for firm matches. Clone size is given for some rows only: seen once, a few or many times, or a class if the clone is expanded.

size: NA; V: TRBV6-6; D: NA; J: TRBJ1-5; DNA: TGTGCCAGCAGAAACCGGGAAAGTTTTCAGCCCCAGCATTTT; CDR3: CASRNRESFQPQHF
size: NA; V: TRBV6-5; D: NA; J: TRBJ1-1; DNA: TGTGCCAGCAGTACAGGCTTCTACACTGAAGCTTTCTTT; CDR3: CASSTGFYTEAFF
size: NA; V: TRBV19; D: NA; J: TRBJ2-7; DNA: TGTGCCAGTAGAAGGACAGCCAGTTACGAGCAGTACTTC; CDR3: CASRRTASYEQYF
size: NA; V: TRBV4-2; D: NA; J: TRBJ2-2; DNA: TGTGCCAGCAGCCAAGATGTTTCGGGAGCGAACACCGGGGAGCTGTTTTTT; CDR3: CASSQDVSGANTGELFF
size: NA; V: TRBV7-8; D: NA; J: TRBJ1-1; DNA: TGTGCCAGCAGCTTAAGCCTGAACACTGAAGCTTTCTTT; CDR3: CASSLSLNTEAFF
size: NA; V: TRBV5-1; D: TRBD1; J: TRBJ2-2; DNA: TGCGCCAGCAGCTCCCCGGGACAGAAGAACACCGGGGAGCTGTTTTTT; CDR3: CASSSPGQKNTGELFF
size: NA; V: TRBV19; D: NA; J: TRBJ2-3; DNA: TGTGCCAGTAGCCTCGGAGGGGGGGGCGTCGCAGATACGCAGTATTTT; CDR3: CASSLGGGGVADTQYF
size: once; V: TRBV12-3/TRBV12-4; D: NA; J: TRBJ2-5; DNA: TGTGCCAGCAGTTCTGGCGAGACCCAGTACTTC; CDR3: CASSSGETQYF
size: NA; V: TRBV23-1; D: NA; J: TRBJ1-4; DNA: TGCGCCAGCAGTCGGGCAGGATATGCAACTAATGAAAAACTGTTTTTT; CDR3: CASSRAGYATNEKLFF
size: NA; V: TRBV5-4; D: TRBD1; J: TRBJ1-2; DNA: TGTGCCAGCAGCTACACAGGGGGGTATGGCTACACCTTC; CDR3: CASSYTGGYGYTF
size: NA; V: TRBV11-2; D: TRBD1; J: TRBJ1-4; DNA: TGTGCCAGCAGCTTTAACAGGGGTATTAATGAAAAACTGTTTTTT; CDR3: CASSFNRGINEKLFF
size: NA; V: TRBV5-6; D: NA; J: TRBJ1-3; DNA: TGTGCCAGCAGCTTGCAATGGGGCACGAGCTCTGGAAACACCATATATTTT; CDR3: CASSLQWGTSSGNTIYF
size: NA; V: TRBV7-8; D: NA; J: TRBJ1-4; DNA: TGTGCCAGCAGCCCCAGGTCGGGGGACGGTGAAAAACTGTTTTTT; CDR3: CASSPRSGDGEKLFF
size: NA; V: TRBV29-1; D: TRBD1; J: TRBJ2-5; DNA: TGCAGCGTTTCCCGGGGACAGACTTCCCCGTACTTC; CDR3: CSVSRGQTSPYF
size: NA; V: TRBV27; D: NA; J: TRBJ1-5; DNA: TGTGCCAGCAGTCCCCGGGTCAGCATTAGCAATCAGCCCCAGCATTTT; CDR3: CASSPRVSISNQPQHF
size: NA; V: TRBV12-3/TRBV12-4; D: NA; J: TRBJ2-1; DNA: TGTGCCAGCAGTTTCGGGGTAGACAATGAGCAGTTCTTC; CDR3: CASSFGVDNEQFF
size: NA; V: TRBV11-2; D: TRBD1; J: TRBJ2-7; DNA: TGTGCCAGCAGCTCCTACAGGGGGCTGGCCTACGAGCAGTACTTC; CDR3: CASSSYRGLAYEQYF
size: NA; V: TRBV19; D: NA; J: TRBJ1-2; DNA: TGTGCCAGTAGTCCCGCGACATCGGCAGGATACTATGGCTACACCTTC; CDR3: CASSPATSAGYYGYTF
size: NA; V: TRBV6-5; D: TRBD1; J: TRBJ2-7; DNA: TGTGCCAGCAGTCTCACAGGGGTGACGGGTTACGAGCAGTACTTC; CDR3: CASSLTGVTGYEQYF
size: NA; V: TRBV14; D: NA; J: TRBJ1-1; DNA: TGTGCCAGCAGCCAAGATCTAGGAGGGGAAGCTTTCTTT; CDR3: CASSQDLGGEAFF
size: NA; V: TRBV7-9; D: NA; J: TRBJ2-3; DNA: TGTGCCAGCAGCCCAGGGGCTAGCACAGATACGCAGTATTTT; CDR3: CASSPGASTDTQYF
size: once; V: TRBV9; D: TRBD1; J: TRBJ1-1; DNA: TGTGCCAGCAGCGTCACAGGGGACGGTGAAGCTTTCTTT; CDR3: CASSVTGDGEAFF
size: NA; V: TRBV5-4; D: TRBD1; J: TRBJ2-7; DNA: TGTGCCAGCAGCTTGGCGGGGTCCCAGGGGGAATACGAGCAGTACTTC; CDR3: CASSLAGSQGEYEQYF
size: NA; V: TRBV13; D: TRBD1; J: TRBJ2-3; DNA: TGTGCCAGCAGCTTGGTGGGACAGGGAAGCACAGATACGCAGTATTTT; CDR3: CASSLVGQGSTDTQYF